The rows below give T cell receptor beta chains drawn from one sample of a study of OX40 agonist ivuxolimab in advanced cancers. Profiled with immunoSEQ multiplex PCR; TCRdb holds only in-frame clones, not every one. The sample includes about 60,000 clones, roughly nine tenths of them seen just once. The starting material was CD4+ or CD8+ T cells sorted from blood, obtained in a trial of the OX40 agonist ivuxolimab. These receptors originate from an adult with an advanced solid tumor such as melanoma, head and neck, liver or kidney cancer. The conserved cysteine and the conserved F or W are not part of the CDR3 here. Each record gives: J gene, CDR3 length, V gene, CDR3 protein.

TRBJ2-7,12,TRBV29-1,SVPGHGGIHEQY
TRBJ2-5,14,TRBV11-2,ASDPGAGARRGTQY
TRBJ2-7,15,TRBV27,ASSRGSGSSYTYEQY
TRBJ1-1,14,TRBV5-1,ASSLDDQGWNTEAF
TRBJ2-7,11,TRBV4-1,ASSHARGYEQY
TRBJ2-3,16,TRBV10-3,AISESTGGDPSTDTQY
TRBJ1-2,12,TRBV7-9,ASSSTGPYYGYT
TRBJ1-4,15,TRBV11-2,ASSLDSLTGGGEKLF
NA,15,TRBV9,ASSVATSREGLYEQY
TRBJ1-1,16,TRBV9,ASSGYRGGILKGAEAF
TRBJ1-2,14,TRBV4-3,ASSQDFEGQGYGYT
TRBJ2-7,11,TRBV14,ASSQTSYHEQY
TRBJ1-2,13,TRBV5-4,ASSLETAFNYGYT
TRBJ2-7,13,TRBV28,ASSRYRVSGYEQY
TRBJ1-1,10,TRBV12-5,ASGLAGGEAF
TRBJ2-3,13,TRBV27,ASSSGLAGGDTQY
TRBJ2-6,15,TRBV19,ARHGTGSGPGANVLT
TRBJ1-2,11,TRBV9,ASSVGYARGYT
TRBJ1-1,12,TRBV7-8,ASSLGPGDTEAF
TRBJ2-1,10,TRBV2,ASSARIPELF
TRBJ2-7,12,TRBV27,ASRYTGVIGEQY
TRBJ2-5,11,TRBV7-9,ASSLSIEETQY
TRBJ2-1,13,TRBV27,ASTQNAGEYNEQF
TRBJ1-2,14,TRBV15,ATSRDWDSKSDGYT
TRBJ2-1,14,TRBV7-9,ASSLAWTSDRDEQF
TRBJ2-2,12,TRBV6-5,ASSYQTNTGELF
TRBJ2-2,16,TRBV4-2,ASSLSAGSGIITGELF
TRBJ2-7,12,TRBV27,ASSLVAGVLEQY
TRBJ1-6,14,TRBV4-1,ASSQDSGHKNSPLH